Listed below are T cell receptor beta chains from one sample, sequenced in a study of lymphopenia after photon versus proton radiotherapy. TCRdb's table, derived via immunoSEQ multiplex PCR, lists solely in-frame clones and lacks some. The table shows 150,000 to 200,000 clones, with about nine tenths occurring only once. Sequences were derived from peripheral blood, sampled from a patient treated with photon-based radiotherapy. The receptors were sampled from a man aged 50 to 60 with gastric cancer. Both conserved end residues are part of each CDR3. The D gene is left open where the match is weak. Not all rows give a size; the values are once, few, many and, for expanded clones, a class.

D,V,size,J,CDR3,DNA
.,TRBV5-4,.,TRBJ1-4,CASSPGGSTNEKLFF,TGTGCCAGCAGCCCGGGGGGGTCAACTAATGAAAAACTGTTTTTT
.,TRBV19,.,TRBJ2-1,CASSFTGLSSYNEQFF,TGTGCCAGTAGTTTTACGGGACTTAGCTCCTACAATGAGCAGTTCTTC
TRBD1,TRBV28,.,TRBJ1-2,CASSTLQGASSPGYTF,TGTGCCAGCAGCACTCTACAGGGGGCGTCGTCGCCTGGCTACACCTTC
TRBD1,TRBV19,.,TRBJ2-2,CASSRGQSTGELFF,TGTGCCAGTAGTAGGGGACAGTCCACCGGGGAGCTGTTTTTT
TRBD2,TRBV19,.,TRBJ2-7,CASSATGLAGRFSYEQYF,TGTGCCAGTAGTGCTACGGGACTAGCGGGACGATTCTCCTACGAGCAGTACTTC
.,TRBV6-6,.,TRBJ1-2,CASSPGDTYGYTF,TGTGCCAGCAGTCCGGGGGACACCTATGGCTACACCTTC
.,TRBV29-1,.,TRBJ2-1,CSVEPGASYNEQFF,TGCAGCGTTGAGCCGGGAGCGTCCTACAATGAGCAGTTCTTC
TRBD1,TRBV5-1,.,TRBJ1-4,CASSLGRGQDEKLFF,TGCGCCAGCAGCTTGGGCAGGGGACAGGATGAAAAACTGTTTTTT
TRBD2,TRBV7-8,.,TRBJ2-3,CASSLDAGGQGTQYF,TGTGCCAGCAGCTTAGATGCGGGAGGGCAGGGTACGCAGTATTTT
.,TRBV7-2,few,TRBJ2-5,CASSFTRGKETQYF,TGTGCCAGCAGCTTCACGAGGGGGAAAGAGACCCAGTACTTC
.,TRBV15,.,TRBJ2-1,CATSGGNEQFF,TGTGCCACCAGCGGGGGGAATGAGCAGTTCTTC
TRBD1,TRBV7-6,.,TRBJ2-5,CASSTRDRGGEETQYF,TGTGCCAGCAGCACGCGGGACAGGGGAGGCGAAGAGACCCAGTACTTC
TRBD2,TRBV27,.,TRBJ2-7,CASSPRTSDDEQYF,TGTGCCAGCAGTCCAAGGACTAGCGATGACGAGCAGTACTTC
TRBD1,TRBV27,.,TRBJ1-4,CASSLFRLRDSEKLFF,TGTGCCAGCAGTTTATTCAGACTCCGGGACAGCGAAAAACTGTTTTTT
TRBD2,TRBV18,.,TRBJ2-7,CASSPRTSSYEQYF,TGTGCCAGCTCACCTCGGACTAGCAGCTACGAGCAGTACTTC
.,TRBV13,.,TRBJ2-7,CASSYRRLWEEQYF,TGTGCCAGCAGCTACAGACGTCTATGGGAGGAGCAGTACTTC
TRBD2,TRBV11-2,.,TRBJ2-1,CASSHTSGAIGEQFF,TGTGCCAGCAGCCATACTAGCGGGGCTATTGGTGAGCAGTTCTTC
.,TRBV30,few,TRBJ1-5,CAWSADGNQPQHF,TGTGCCTGGAGTGCCGACGGGAATCAGCCCCAGCATTTT
TRBD2,TRBV28,once,TRBJ2-7,CASSFGLAGAGGRSEQYF,TGTGCCAGCAGTTTCGGCCTAGCGGGAGCGGGTGGTCGAAGTGAGCAGTACTTC
.,TRBV5-6,once,TRBJ1-1,CASSHPDGNTEAFF,TGTGCCAGCAGCCACCCAGATGGGAACACTGAAGCTTTCTTT
TRBD1,TRBV10-3,.,TRBJ1-2,CAISEEGGGNNYGYTF,TGTGCCATCAGTGAGGAAGGGGGCGGCAATAACTATGGCTACACCTTC
.,TRBV5-1,.,TRBJ1-4,CASSLVLGNEKLFF,TGCGCCAGCAGCTTGGTCTTGGGGAATGAAAAACTGTTTTTT
.,TRBV13,few,TRBJ2-3,CASSLRGGTDTQYF,TGTGCCAGCAGCTTAAGAGGGGGCACAGATACGCAGTATTTT
TRBD2,TRBV5-5,.,TRBJ2-7,CASSLLAAYEQYF,TGTGCCAGCAGCTTACTAGCGGCCTACGAGCAGTACTTC
TRBD2,TRBV5-1,.,TRBJ2-7,CASSPSGSNYEQYF,TGCGCCAGCAGCCCAAGCGGGAGCAACTACGAGCAGTACTTC
.,TRBV25-1,.,TRBJ1-1,CASSEELLAFHTEAFF,TGTGCCAGCAGTGAAGAGTTATTAGCTTTTCACACTGAAGCTTTCTTT
TRBD1,TRBV5-1,.,TRBJ1-2,CASSLVGQASGYTF,TGCGCCAGCAGCTTGGTGGGACAGGCCTCTGGCTACACCTTC
.,TRBV9,.,TRBJ1-3,CASSVAYGNTIYF,TGTGCCAGCAGCGTAGCGTATGGAAACACCATATATTTT
TRBD1,TRBV18,.,TRBJ2-5,CASSPLGQEQETQYF,TGTGCCAGCTCACCATTGGGACAGGAACAAGAGACCCAGTACTTC
TRBD1,TRBV5-1,.,TRBJ2-7,CASSRRQGTYEQYF,TGCGCCAGCAGCCGACGACAGGGGACCTACGAGCAGTACTTC
.,TRBV9,.,TRBJ2-2,CASSVLGEWELFF,TGTGCCAGCAGCGTATTGGGGGAATGGGAGCTGTTTTTT
.,TRBV4-1,.,TRBJ2-1,CASSQVRGQHNEQFF,TGCGCCAGCAGCCAAGTACGGGGACAACACAATGAGCAGTTCTTC
TRBD1,TRBV19,.,TRBJ2-4,CASKRTGVKNIQYF,TGTGCCAGTAAGAGGACAGGGGTTAAAAACATTCAGTACTTC
TRBD1,TRBV6-5,once,TRBJ1-2,CASRDDRGNGYTF,TGTGCCAGCAGAGATGACAGGGGCAATGGCTACACCTTC
.,TRBV7-2,.,TRBJ2-7,CASSGRGASEQYF,TGTGCCAGCAGCGGAAGAGGGGCGAGCGAGCAGTACTTC
.,TRBV6-5,.,TRBJ1-5,CASRGLNSNQPQHF,TGTGCCAGCAGGGGATTAAATAGCAATCAGCCCCAGCATTTT
.,TRBV11-2,.,TRBJ1-2,CASSLVTGTGQFYGYTF,TGTGCCAGCAGCTTAGTAACGGGGACGGGCCAATTCTATGGCTACACCTTC
TRBD1,TRBV19,few,TRBJ1-2,CASSKQGAPDYGYTF,TGTGCCAGTAGTAAACAGGGGGCGCCGGACTATGGCTACACCTTC
.,TRBV29-1,.,TRBJ2-2,CSVEDRSSSGELFF,TGCAGCGTTGAAGATCGTAGTTCGTCCGGGGAGCTGTTTTTT
.,TRBV6-4,.,TRBJ2-7,CASSDRGEQYF,TGTGCCAGCAGTGACAGGGGCGAGCAGTACTTC
.,TRBV30,.,TRBJ2-6,CAWSVDRARSGANVLTF,TGTGCCTGGAGTGTAGACAGAGCCCGCTCTGGGGCCAACGTCCTGACTTTC
TRBD1,TRBV19,.,TRBJ1-1,CASSPEDRVSVNTEAFF,TGTGCCAGTAGCCCTGAGGACAGGGTATCAGTGAACACTGAAGCTTTCTTT
.,TRBV30,.,TRBJ1-4,CAWSVGVNEKLFF,TGTGCCTGGAGTGTTGGGGTCAATGAAAAACTGTTTTTT
.,TRBV19,.,TRBJ2-7,CASSTDRKASYEQYF,TGTGCCAGTAGTACCGACAGGAAGGCGAGCTACGAGCAGTACTTC
.,TRBV10-3,.,TRBJ2-5,CAISSDSSRETQYF,TGTGCCATCAGTTCGGACAGCTCCAGGGAGACCCAGTACTTC
TRBD1,TRBV5-1,few,TRBJ2-7,CASSSHPETGVEQYF,TGCGCCAGCAGCTCGCACCCTGAGACAGGGGTCGAGCAGTACTTC
.,TRBV7-9,few,TRBJ1-3,CASSLFQGNTIYF,TGTGCCAGCAGCTTATTTCAGGGAAACACCATATATTTT
TRBD1,TRBV12-5,.,TRBJ1-5,CASGYRGVGQVPNQPQHF,TGTGCTAGTGGTTACCGCGGTGTGGGACAGGTTCCCAATCAGCCCCAGCATTTT
TRBD2,TRBV2,.,TRBJ2-7,CASSEPSGGSSYEQYF,TGTGCCAGCAGTGAGCCTAGCGGGGGGAGCTCCTACGAGCAGTACTTC
.,TRBV7-9,.,TRBJ2-3,CASSLATLSTDTQYF,TGTGCCAGCAGCTTAGCTACGCTTAGCACAGATACGCAGTATTTT
.,TRBV27,.,TRBJ2-1,CASSFRGSSYNEQFF,TGTGCCAGCAGTTTCCGAGGAAGCTCCTACAATGAGCAGTTCTTC
TRBD1,TRBV14,.,TRBJ2-2,CASSQERHRGLTNTGELFF,TGTGCCAGCAGCCAAGAGCGCCACAGGGGCTTAACGAACACCGGGGAGCTGTTTTTT
TRBD2,TRBV6-1,.,TRBJ2-7,CASSAPEGGVYEQYF,TGTGCCAGCAGTGCCCCAGAGGGAGGGGTATACGAGCAGTACTTC
TRBD2,TRBV19,.,TRBJ2-1,CASSIEGLAGPRQFF,TGTGCCAGTAGTATAGAGGGCCTAGCGGGACCCCGGCAGTTCTTC
TRBD2,TRBV6-5,.,TRBJ2-7,CASSYSRLAGGEQYF,TGTGCCAGCAGTTACTCGAGACTAGCGGGAGGCGAGCAGTACTTC